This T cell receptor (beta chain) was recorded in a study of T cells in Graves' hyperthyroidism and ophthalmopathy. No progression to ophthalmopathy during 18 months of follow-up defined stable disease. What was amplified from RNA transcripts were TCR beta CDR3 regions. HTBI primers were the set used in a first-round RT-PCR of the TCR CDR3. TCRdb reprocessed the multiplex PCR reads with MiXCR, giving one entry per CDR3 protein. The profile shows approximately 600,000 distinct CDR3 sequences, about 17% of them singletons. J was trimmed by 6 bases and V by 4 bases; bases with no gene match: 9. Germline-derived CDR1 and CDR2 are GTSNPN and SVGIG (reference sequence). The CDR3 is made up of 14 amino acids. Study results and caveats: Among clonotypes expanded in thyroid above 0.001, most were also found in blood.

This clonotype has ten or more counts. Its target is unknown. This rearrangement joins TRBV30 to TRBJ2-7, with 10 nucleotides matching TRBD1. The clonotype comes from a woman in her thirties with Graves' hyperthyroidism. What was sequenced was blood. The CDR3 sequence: CAWNTGTGVSEQYF. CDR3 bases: TGTGCCTGGAATACCGGGACAGGGGTATCCGAGCAGTACTTC.